Following are 8 T cell receptor beta chains from one sample sequenced in a study of T cells after yellow fever vaccination. MiXCR was run by TCRdb on the 5' RACE reads, yielding one entry per CDR3 protein. The sample carries some 390,000 distinct CDR3 sequences, 15% to 20% recorded once. Sample: PBMCs, taken before the yellow fever booster vaccination. The receptors here all came from a man aged 18 to 35 who received the YFV17D yellow fever vaccine.

The count of this clonotype is one. This chain connects TRBV10-1 to TRBJ1-3; 8 bases match TRBD1. V shed 9 bases and J 0 bases; nucleotides not matched to a gene: 4. From germline, CDR1 is WNHNN and CDR2 SYGVQD (reference sequence). This CDR3 spans 14 amino acids. DNA of the CDR3: TGCGCCAGGACTGACAGGGGCTCTGGAAACACCATATATTTT. Translating gives CARTDRGSGNTIYF.

This clonotype was seen many times. V gene TRBV4-2 combines with J gene TRBJ1-1, with D possibly matching TRBD1 (5 bases). Germline V CDR1 and CDR2: LGHNA, YNFKEQ. The CDR3 contains 15 residues. The ends were cut back, 4 bases at V and 3 bases at J, with 15 bases in the middle. The CDR3 region is CASSPEGWGDTEAFF. DNA for the CDR3: TGTGCCAGCAGCCCCGAAGGATGGGGGGACACTGAAGCTTTCTTT.

V and J are TRBV7-3 and TRBJ2-7; TRBD1 agrees at 9 bases. Trimming at V came to 1 base and at J to 3 bases, leaving 7 bases not matched to a gene. CDR3 length equals 16 residues. CDR1 is SGHTA and CDR2 is FQGTGA in the germline V gene. The CDR3 nucleotides read TGTGCCAGCAGCTTAAGTGGGGGACAGGGTGGCTACGAGCAGTACTTC. Its protein is CASSLSGGQGGYEQYF.

The chain combines TRBV20-1 with TRBJ1-2; a weak D match, TRBD1 (6 bases). CDR1 is DFQATT and CDR2 is SNEGSKA in the germline V gene (reference sequence). This CDR3 is 13 amino acids long. Between the trimmed V and J ends, which lost 3 bases and 8 bases, there was a span of 16 bases. The CDR3 DNA is TGCAGTGCTAGCCCCGGGGGGCTTGGCGGCTACACCTTC. This gives the protein CSASPGGLGGYTF.

This clonotype was counted a few times. The chain couples TRBV24-1 to TRBJ1-1; TRBD1 might be the D (5 bases). V lost 4 bases and J lost 4, with 9 bases in between. The CDR3 is made up of 13 amino acids. Germline V gene data show CDR1 as KGHDR and CDR2 as SFDVKD. In nucleotides, the CDR3 is TGTGCCACCAGTGAGGGGGTTGGCACTGAAGCTTTCTTT. It translates to CATSEGVGTEAFF.

This clonotype came up a few times. The V and J genes are TRBV2 and TRBJ2-3; D possibly corresponds to TRBD2 (5 bases). This CDR3 is 15 amino acids long. V shed 0 bases and J shed 1 base, with 8 bases lying between them. Germline lookup yields CDR1 SNHLY and CDR2 FYNNEI. The CDR3 is CASSEAGIRTDTQYF. The CDR3 DNA reads as TGTGCCAGCAGTGAAGCCGGGATCCGCACAGATACGCAGTATTTT.

The rearrangement joins TRBV7-2 to TRBJ2-1; 7 nucleotides match TRBD1. V gave up 5 bases and J gave up 6 bases; unmatched junction bases: 7. CDR3 length: 14 amino acids. The germline gives CDR1 SGHTA, CDR2 FQGNSA. CDR3 nucleotides: TGTGCCAGCAGCCGTCAGGGACAGAGCAATGAGCAGTTCTTC. Residues: CASSRQGQSNEQFF.

This clonotype was seen repeatedly, ten times or more. The chain is built from TRBV5-1 and TRBJ1-3, with D hard to call. Trimming cost V 4 bases and J 3 bases, with 11 bases left between them. The CDR3 totals 14 residues. Germline V gene data show CDR1 as SGHRS and CDR2 as YFSETQ. As DNA, the CDR3 is TGCGCCAGCAGCGAGGGCCTCGGTGGAAACACCATATATTTT. It encodes CASSEGLGGNTIYF.